The rows below give T cell receptor beta chains drawn from one sample of a study of early T cells in non-severe SARS-CoV-2 infection. TCRdb re-analysed the 5' RACE reads in MiXCR, keeping a single row per CDR3 protein. The repertoire includes about 21,000 distinct CDR3 sequences, around 4.6% of them detected once, and roughly 16% sits in the top ten. Sequences were obtained from whole blood. These receptors all come from an adult who was a healthcare worker with PCR-confirmed SARS-CoV-2 infection or an uninfected control (not recorded which). CDR3s leave out the opening cysteine and the closing phenylalanine or tryptophan.

J: TRBJ2-3; length: 17; V: TRBV9; CDR3: ASSVASGVGATSTDTQY
J: TRBJ2-7; length: 13; V: TRBV7-2; CDR3: ASSVDTYFSYEQY
J: TRBJ2-2; length: 10; V: TRBV20-1; CDR3: SAKQGIGELF
J: TRBJ1-6; length: 12; V: TRBV7-3; CDR3: ASSLASSNSPLH
J: TRBJ1-1; length: 12; V: TRBV7-2; CDR3: ASSSRDRAIEAF
J: TRBJ1-2; length: 12; V: TRBV29-1; CDR3: SVTGTLARAGYT
J: TRBJ1-6; length: 13; V: TRBV7-2; CDR3: ASSLVGQGYSPLH
J: TRBJ1-1; length: 11; V: TRBV7-2; CDR3: ASSLAGSSEAF
J: TRBJ2-3; length: 11; V: TRBV11-2; CDR3: ASASRITDTQY
J: TRBJ2-5; length: 12; V: TRBV6-5; CDR3: ASSYGANQETQY
J: TRBJ2-3; length: 14; V: TRBV6-1; CDR3: ASHSSERGSTDTRY
J: TRBJ2-1; length: 11; V: TRBV7-9; CDR3: ASSFQQADEQF
J: TRBJ1-5; length: 12; V: TRBV7-2; CDR3: ASSLRTGREPQH
J: TRBJ2-3; length: 12; V: TRBV9; CDR3: ASSVGGPTDTQY
J: TRBJ1-1; length: 11; V: TRBV10-3; CDR3: AISPGGYTEAF
J: TRBJ1-1; length: 10; V: TRBV7-2; CDR3: ASSAWDTEAF
J: TRBJ1-2; length: 12; V: TRBV7-9; CDR3: ASSHRDPNYGYT
J: TRBJ1-1; length: 12; V: TRBV27; CDR3: ASSSRERDTEAF
J: TRBJ2-3; length: 13; V: TRBV20-1; CDR3: SATWGAQGTDTQY
J: TRBJ2-2; length: 13; V: TRBV11-2; CDR3: ASSLVGANTGELF
J: TRBJ2-4; length: 14; V: TRBV10-3; CDR3: AISSRDRGQWNIQY
J: TRBJ1-4; length: 12; V: TRBV2; CDR3: ASKEDRGGEKLF